Below, 31 T cell receptor beta chains from the same sample are listed, as sequenced in a study of spatial heterogeneity in lung cancer. Regarding time point: blood at routine non-recurrence follow-up after resection. No cell sorting; template was whole RNA from tumor, lung tissue or PBMC. TCRdb independently ran MiXCR on the 5' RACE reads; one entry per CDR3 protein. Of some 120,000 distinct CDR3 sequences in the sample, 12% are singletons; the top ten hold 16%. The sample in question was PBMCs, obtained at follow-up. These receptors all come from a male donor with early-stage non-small cell lung cancer.

The chain is built from TRBV2 and TRBJ2-2, with TRBD2 as a possible D gene (6 bases). Germline V lookup: CDR1 SNHLY, CDR2 FYNNEI. The CDR3 spans 14 residues. The V gene lost 4 bases and the J gene lost 5 bases, with 11 bases spanning the gap. CDR3 protein: CASSVGGTTGELFF. The CDR3 DNA follows: TGTGCCAGCAGTGTTGGCGGGACTACCGGGGAGCTGTTTTTT.

The rearrangement uses TRBV5-6 and TRBJ1-4; D gene unclear. V was clipped by 4 bases and J by 8 bases, with 9 bases between them. This CDR3 region has 12 residues. Germline V gene lookup returns CDR1 SGHDT and CDR2 YYEEEE. CDR3 in amino acids: CASSLPGEKLFF. The CDR3 nucleotides are TGTGCCAGCAGCCTCCCCGGGGAAAAACTGTTTTTT.

This chain uses TRBV6-1 with TRBJ1-1; D call uncertain. This CDR3 has 13 amino acids. Germline values: CDR1 MNHNS, CDR2 SASEGT. The V end lost 0 bases, the J end lost 6 bases, and 8 bases lay between the germline ends. Here the CDR3 reads CASSEASVAEAFF. Here the CDR3 DNA reads TGTGCCAGCAGTGAAGCATCGGTCGCTGAAGCTTTCTTT.

This clonotype was picked up many times. This chain joins TRBV7-2 and TRBJ1-6, with a tentative D call TRBD1 (5 bases). V was clipped by 2 bases and J by 10 bases, with 12 bases between them. The CDR3 runs 14 residues. CDR1 SGHTA and CDR2 FQGNSA come from the germline V gene. The CDR3 coding sequence is TGTGCCAGCAGCTTACGCCAGGGAAGGTCACCCCTCCACTTT. Protein: CASSLRQGRSPLHF. Combining the CDR3 with reference TRBV7-2 and TRBJ1-6 gives the whole variable domain GAGVSQSPSNKVTEKGKDVELRCDPISGHTALYWYRQSLGQGLEFLIYFQGNSAPDKSGLPSDRFSAERTGGSVSTLTIQRTQQEDSAVYLCASSLRQGRSPLHFGNGTRLTVT.

This clonotype was counted many times. The V call is TRBV29-1, the J call TRBJ1-2; D is uncertain. This CDR3 has 13 residues. V was pared by 0 bases and J by 4 bases, with 9 bases between. The germline gives CDR1 SQVTM, CDR2 ANQGSEA. The CDR3 DNA follows: TGCAGCGTTGAAGATCCCGGGATCTATGGCTACACCTTC. This codes for CSVEDPGIYGYTF.

In its sample, this clonotype was seen a few times. The V gene is TRBV20-1, the J gene TRBJ2-1; 8 bases map to TRBD2. The CDR3 runs to 15 residues. V was clipped by 2 bases and J by 5 bases; unmatched bases: 8. CDR1 and CDR2 (germline): DFQATT, SNEGSKA (reference sequence). CDR3 sequence (DNA): TGCAGTGCTAGAATCACTAGCGGCTTCCACAATGAGCAGTTCTTC. Translation gives CSARITSGFHNEQFF.

This clonotype was recorded many times. This chain links TRBV24-1 with TRBJ2-3; weak D call: TRBD2 (5 bases). Trimming removed 4 bases at V and 1 base at J, with 11 bases between. CDR3 length equals 15 residues. CDR1 KGHDR and CDR2 SFDVKD come from the germline V gene. In DNA, the CDR3 is TGTGCCACCAGTGACCCGGGGTCGGGCACAGATACGCAGTATTTT. Protein sequence: CATSDPGSGTDTQYF.

Ten or more counts support this clonotype. The rearrangement joins TRBV29-1 to TRBJ1-4; no clear D gene. Germline V gives CDR1 SQVTM, CDR2 ANQGSEA. The CDR3 has 10 residues. Trimming cost V 5 bases and J 8 bases, with 6 bases left between them. The CDR3 sequence: CSVRNEKLFF. CDR3 bases: TGCAGCGTTAGAAACGAAAAACTGTTTTTT.

The rearrangement uses TRBV12-3 or TRBV12-4 and TRBJ1-1, with TRBD1 as a possible D gene (5 bases). V shed 7 bases and J shed 5 bases, with 17 bases lying between them. There are 14 residues in the CDR3. DNA of the CDR3: TGTGCCAGCATCCTAGAAGGGGCCCGAACTGAAGCTTTCTTT. It translates to CASILEGARTEAFF.

This chain links TRBV28 with TRBJ1-1; TRBD1 might be the D (5 bases). Germline loops: CDR1 MDHEN, CDR2 SYDVKM. V was shortened by 7 bases and J by 6 bases, with 9 bases between the two germline ends. This CDR3 has 11 amino acids. The CDR3 DNA is TGTGCCAGCACCCGGGGGGCTGAAGCTTTCTTT. Translating gives CASTRGAEAFF.

Only a few counts were recorded for this clonotype. The chain is built from TRBV28 and TRBJ2-5; D might be TRBD1 (6 bases). Germline V gives CDR1 MDHEN, CDR2 SYDVKM. The V and J ends lost 2 bases and 5 bases respectively, with 12 bases between them. The length of the CDR3 is 14 residues. The CDR3 DNA follows: TGTGCCAGCAGTTTAACAGGGATGGGGGAGACCCAGTACTTC. Its protein product is CASSLTGMGETQYF.

A few counts support this clonotype. The rearrangement links TRBV28 to TRBJ2-1; 9 positions match TRBD2. CDR1 and CDR2 from the germline V gene are MDHEN and SYDVKM. Trimming removed 6 bases from V and 4 bases from J; junction bases left unmatched: 7. The CDR3 contains 15 residues. In DNA form, the CDR3 reads TGTGCCAGCAGGGATACTAGCGGGTTGTACAATGAGCAGTTCTTC. It specifies CASRDTSGLYNEQFF.

This clonotype appeared a few times. The chain employs TRBV25-1 and TRBJ2-3, with 10 bases matching TRBD1. The junction had 3 bases not matched to a gene; V was cut back by 8 bases and J by 4 bases. Per the germline V gene, CDR1 is MGHDK and CDR2 is SYGVNS. The CDR3 covers 13 residues. DNA for the CDR3: TGTGCCAGCGGACAGGGGGGGCCAGATACGCAGTATTTT. This encodes CASGQGGPDTQYF.

This clonotype appeared many times. This rearrangement joins TRBV11-1 to TRBJ2-1; 7 positions agree with TRBD1. The germline V gene encodes CDR1 SGHAT and CDR2 FQDESV (reference sequence). Losses at the gene ends were 5 bases for V and 8 bases for J; bases not matched to a gene: 12. The CDR3 length is 15 residues. The CDR3 region has the DNA TGTGCCAGCAGCCCTCGGACAGGTACGTTCGATGAGCAGTTCTTC. Protein sequence: CASSPRTGTFDEQFF.

This chain joins TRBV28 and TRBJ1-5; D perhaps matches TRBD1 (6 bases). This CDR3 contains 12 residues. V was shortened by 9 bases and J by 5 bases, with 11 bases between the two germline ends. In germline, CDR1 is MDHEN, CDR2 SYDVKM. Here the CDR3 reads CASGTNDQPQHF. In nucleotides, the CDR3 is TGTGCCAGTGGGACAAACGATCAGCCCCAGCATTTT.

This clonotype showed up just a few times. The chain has TRBV6-5 and TRBJ1-3; D gene uncertain. The germline V gene encodes CDR1 MNHEY and CDR2 SVGAGI. The CDR3 length is 15 residues. The germline V and J ends were trimmed by 5 bases and 4 bases, with 15 bases remaining between them. The CDR3 loop is CASSTRGQTGNTIYF. The CDR3 coding sequence is TGTGCCAGCAGTACCCGCGGTCAGACGGGAAACACCATATATTTT.

The sample holds a few counts of this clonotype. This CDR3 reads CSALKGLASQDQPQHF. CDR3 coding DNA: TGCAGTGCCCTTAAAGGCCTGGCAAGTCAGGATCAGCCCCAGCATTTT. This chain links TRBV20-1 with TRBJ1-5; D unresolved. This CDR3 has 16 residues. Germline lookup yields CDR1 DFQATT and CDR2 SNEGSKA (reference sequence). V was shortened by 6 bases and J by 5 bases, with 23 bases between the two germline ends.

The chain joins TRBV12-3 or TRBV12-4 to TRBJ2-5; the D is unclear. The V and J ends lost 4 bases and 6 bases respectively, with 6 bases between them. This CDR3 has 11 residues. As DNA, the CDR3 is TGTGCCAGCAGTTCCGGGCAGACCCAGTACTTC. Its translation is CASSSGQTQYF.

This clonotype was seen many times. The rearrangement uses TRBV27 and TRBJ1-2, with D unclear. Germline CDR1 and CDR2: MNHEY and SMNVEV (reference sequence). CDR3 length: 12 residues. V was shortened by 2 bases and J by 8 bases, with 9 bases between the two germline ends. DNA of the CDR3: TGTGCCAGCAGTTTAAATGGCTGGGGCTACACCTTC. Amino acids: CASSLNGWGYTF.

This chain joins TRBV4-2 and TRBJ2-7, with no clear D. This CDR3 is 16 amino acids long. Per the germline V gene, CDR1 is LGHNA and CDR2 is YNFKEQ. V dropped 0 bases and J dropped 3 bases, with 15 bases sitting between them. The CDR3 reads CASSQEWVGTGYEQYF. The CDR3 DNA is TGTGCCAGCAGCCAAGAGTGGGTGGGCACTGGCTACGAGCAGTACTTC.

This clonotype was counted ten times or more. The chain combines TRBV7-2 with TRBJ2-5, with 11 nucleotides matching TRBD1. CDR1 and CDR2 (germline): SGHTA, FQGNSA. The length of the CDR3 is 16 residues. The V gene end was trimmed by 6 bases and the J gene end by 5 bases; junction bases not matched to a gene: 11. CDR3 residues: CASSLAGTGGYETQYF. The CDR3 region has the DNA TGTGCCAGCAGTCTAGCGGGGACAGGGGGTTACGAGACCCAGTACTTC.

The rearrangement uses TRBV19 and TRBJ1-5; the D is unclear. Germline V gene lookup returns CDR1 LNHDA and CDR2 SQIVND (reference sequence). The germline V and J ends were trimmed by 5 bases and 4 bases, with 9 bases remaining between them. The length of the CDR3 is 13 residues. As DNA, the CDR3 is TGTGCCAGTAGTGCCGGTTTTAATCAGCCCCAGCATTTT. Translated: CASSAGFNQPQHF.

The rearrangement uses TRBV11-2 and TRBJ2-1; 7 positions match TRBD1. From germline, CDR1 is SGHAT and CDR2 FQNNGV. The CDR3 is 14 amino acids. V was pared by 4 bases and J by 2 bases, with 2 bases of the junction left unmatched. CDR3 region: CASSSQGTYNEQFF. The DNA of the CDR3 is TGTGCCAGCAGCTCACAGGGGACCTACAATGAGCAGTTCTTC.

Comment on this clonotype: Given a much more abundant clone one base away, this may be a read error. The CDR3 loop is CASSLAGHGYAF. CDR3 bases: TGTGCCAGCAGCTTGGCAGGGCATGGCTACGCCTTC. This chain joins TRBV5-6 and TRBJ1-2, with D possibly being TRBD1 (5 bases). The germline gives CDR1 SGHDT, CDR2 YYEEEE. This CDR3 has 12 residues. Full variable domain (missing parts from reference TRBV5-6 and TRBJ1-2): DAGVTQSPTHLIKTRGQQVTLRCSPKSGHDTVSWYQQALGQGPQFIFQYYEEEERQRGNFPDRFSGHQFPNYSSELNVNALLLGDSALYLCASSLAGHGYAFGSGTRLTVV.

This clonotype was seen repeatedly, ten times or more. The rearrangement uses TRBV4-2 and TRBJ2-2, with 7 positions matching TRBD1. CDR1 is LGHNA, CDR2 YNFKEQ, per germline. The CDR3 spans 17 residues. Germline trimming cut 1 base from V and 7 bases from J; bases unmatched to any gene: 12. This CDR3 is CASSQVGNTGEYGELFF. CDR3 in DNA: TGTGCCAGCAGCCAAGTGGGGAATACAGGGGAGTACGGGGAGCTGTTTTTT.

J is TRBJ1-1 and V is TRBV5-5; D might be TRBD1 (6 bases). Germline V gene data show CDR1 as SGHKS and CDR2 as YYEKEE (reference sequence). The CDR3 has 16 amino acids. V was cut by 4 bases and J by 1 base, with 17 bases left in between. The CDR3 DNA reads TGTGCCAGCAGCCTGGAGACAGGTCTCCCGAACACTGAAGCTTTCTTT. Translated: CASSLETGLPNTEAFF.

The sample holds many counts of this clonotype. V usage is TRBV30 and J usage is TRBJ1-4; D is ambiguous. The V end was cut by 5 bases, the J end by 4 bases, with 2 bases between. This CDR3 has 10 residues. Germline lookup yields CDR1 GTSNPN and CDR2 SVGIG (reference sequence). The CDR3 DNA follows: TGTGCCTGGGGTAATGAAAAACTGTTTTTT. This sequence encodes CAWGNEKLFF.

DNA of the CDR3: TGTGCCAGCAGCTTAGTAAGTGGTCGCAGCACTGAAGCTTTCTTT. It encodes CASSLVSGRSTEAFF. The V and J genes are TRBV7-2 and TRBJ1-1; D unclear. Germline V gives CDR1 SGHTA, CDR2 FQGNSA. The V gene lost 1 base and the J gene lost 4 bases, with 13 bases spanning the gap. CDR3 length: 15 amino acids. The variable domain in full, with the rest retrieved from reference TRBV7-2 and TRBJ1-1, is GAGVSQSPSNKVTEKGKDVELRCDPISGHTALYWYRQSLGQGLEFLIYFQGNSAPDKSGLPSDRFSAERTGGSVSTLTIQRTQQEDSAVYLCASSLVSGRSTEAFFGQGTRLTVV.

This clonotype was counted at least ten times. The rearrangement uses TRBV7-9 and TRBJ2-7; no clear D gene. The CDR3 spans 12 residues. V dropped 4 bases and J dropped 3 bases, with 7 bases sitting between them. Germline lookup yields CDR1 SEHNR and CDR2 FQNEAQ (reference sequence). Written as DNA, the CDR3 is TGTGCCAGCAGCTCCCTGGACTACGAGCAGTACTTC. The encoded protein is CASSSLDYEQYF.

This clonotype turned up a few times. The chain combines TRBV28 with TRBJ2-6, with D unclear. The CDR3 covers 13 residues. V dropped 7 bases and J dropped 1 base, with 5 bases sitting between them. Germline V CDR1 and CDR2: MDHEN, SYDVKM. CDR3 bases: TGTGCCAGCAATAGGTCTGGGGCCAACGTCCTGACTTTC. Protein product: CASNRSGANVLTF.

This clonotype was seen only a few times. The chain combines TRBV23-1 with TRBJ2-3; TRBD1 aligns across 10 bases. TRBV23-1 is an open reading frame, and its role is uncertain. With 2 bases clipped from V and 3 bases from J, the junction kept 5 bases outside the gene matches. The CDR3 length is 16 residues. The CDR3 sequence is CASSQRTGGMTDTQYF. CDR3 nucleotide sequence: TGCGCCAGCAGTCAACGGACAGGGGGAATGACAGATACGCAGTATTTT.